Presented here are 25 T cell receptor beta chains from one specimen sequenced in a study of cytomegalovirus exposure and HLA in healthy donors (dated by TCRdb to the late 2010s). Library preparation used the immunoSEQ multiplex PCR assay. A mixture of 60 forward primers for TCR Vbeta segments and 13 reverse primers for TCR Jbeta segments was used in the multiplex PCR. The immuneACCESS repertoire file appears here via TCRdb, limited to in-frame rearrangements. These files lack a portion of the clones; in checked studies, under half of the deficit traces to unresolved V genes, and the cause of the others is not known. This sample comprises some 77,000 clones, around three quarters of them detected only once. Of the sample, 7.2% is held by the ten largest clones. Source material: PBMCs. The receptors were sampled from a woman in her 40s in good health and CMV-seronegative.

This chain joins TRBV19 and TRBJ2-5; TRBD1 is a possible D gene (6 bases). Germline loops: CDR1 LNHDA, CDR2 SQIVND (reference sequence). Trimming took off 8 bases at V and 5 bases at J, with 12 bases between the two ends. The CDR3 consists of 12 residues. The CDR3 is CASSSGAETQYF. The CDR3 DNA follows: TGTGCCAGTTCCTCAGGGGCGGAGACCCAGTACTTC.

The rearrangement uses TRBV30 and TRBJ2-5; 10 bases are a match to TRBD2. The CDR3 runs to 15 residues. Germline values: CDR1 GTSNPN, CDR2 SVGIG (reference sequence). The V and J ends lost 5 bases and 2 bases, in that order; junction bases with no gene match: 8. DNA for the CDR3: TGTGCCTGGGTGCCCACTAGCGGGATACAAGAGACCCAGTACTTC. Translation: CAWVPTSGIQETQYF. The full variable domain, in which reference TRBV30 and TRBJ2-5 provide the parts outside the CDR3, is SQTIHQWPATLVQPVGSPLSLECTVEGTSNPNLYWYRQAAGRGLQLLFYSVGIGQISSEVPQNLSASRPQDRQFILSSKKLLLSDSGFYLCAWVPTSGIQETQYFGPGTRLLVL.

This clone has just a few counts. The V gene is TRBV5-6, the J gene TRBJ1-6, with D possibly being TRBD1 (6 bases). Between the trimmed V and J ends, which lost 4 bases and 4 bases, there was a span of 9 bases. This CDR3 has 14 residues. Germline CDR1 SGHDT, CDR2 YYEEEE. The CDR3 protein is CASSLGHYNSPLHF. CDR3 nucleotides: TGTGCCAGCAGCCTGGGACATTATAATTCACCCCTCCACTTT.

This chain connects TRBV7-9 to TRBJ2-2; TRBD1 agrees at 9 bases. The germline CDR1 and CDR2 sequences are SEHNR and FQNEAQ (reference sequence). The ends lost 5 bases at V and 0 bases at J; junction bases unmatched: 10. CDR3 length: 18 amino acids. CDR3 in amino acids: CASSTRDRVTTNTGELFF. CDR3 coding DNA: TGTGCCAGCAGCACCCGGGACAGGGTGACGACGAACACCGGGGAGCTGTTTTTT.

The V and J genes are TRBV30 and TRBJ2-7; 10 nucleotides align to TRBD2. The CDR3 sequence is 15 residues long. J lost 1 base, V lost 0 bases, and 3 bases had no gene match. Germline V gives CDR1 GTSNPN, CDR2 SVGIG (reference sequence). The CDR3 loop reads CAWSVTAGGSYEQYF. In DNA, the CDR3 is TGTGCCTGGAGTGTAACAGCGGGGGGGTCCTACGAGCAGTACTTC.

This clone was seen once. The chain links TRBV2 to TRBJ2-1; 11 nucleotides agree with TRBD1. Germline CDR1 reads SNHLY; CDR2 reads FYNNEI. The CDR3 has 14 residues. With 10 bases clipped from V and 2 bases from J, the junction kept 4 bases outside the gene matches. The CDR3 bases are TGTGCCACCCGGGACAGGGGGGCCTACAATGAGCAGTTCTTC. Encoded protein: CATRDRGAYNEQFF.

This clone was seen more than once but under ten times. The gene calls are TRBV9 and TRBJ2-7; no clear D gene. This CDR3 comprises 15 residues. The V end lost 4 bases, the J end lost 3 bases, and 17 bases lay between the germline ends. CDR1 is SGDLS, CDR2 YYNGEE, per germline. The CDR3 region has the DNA TGTGCCAGCAGCCCGCGGTGGCAGCTCCACTACGAGCAGTACTTC. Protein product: CASSPRWQLHYEQYF.

In DNA form, the CDR3 reads TGTGCCAGCAGCATTGGGACTAGTCCCAATGAGCAGTTCTTC. Translated, it gives CASSIGTSPNEQFF. V is TRBV9 and J is TRBJ2-1; TRBD2 aligns across 8 bases. After removal of 4 bases from V and 6 bases from J, the junction contained 6 bases not matched to a gene. The CDR3 loop spans 14 amino acids. CDR1 SGDLS and CDR2 YYNGEE come from the germline V gene.

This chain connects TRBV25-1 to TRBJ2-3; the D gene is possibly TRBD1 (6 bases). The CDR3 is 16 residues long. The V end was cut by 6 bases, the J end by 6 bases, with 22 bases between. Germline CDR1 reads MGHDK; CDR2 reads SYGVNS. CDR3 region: CASRAPDSLSLDTQYF. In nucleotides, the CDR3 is TGTGCCAGCAGGGCCCCGGACAGCCTCAGCCTCGATACGCAGTATTTT.

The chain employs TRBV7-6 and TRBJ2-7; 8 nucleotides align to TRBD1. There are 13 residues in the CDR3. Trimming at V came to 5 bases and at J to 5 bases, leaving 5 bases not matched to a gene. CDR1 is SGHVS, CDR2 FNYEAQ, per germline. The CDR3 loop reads CASSPQGAHEQYF. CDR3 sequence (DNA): TGTGCCAGCAGCCCGCAGGGGGCCCACGAGCAGTACTTC.

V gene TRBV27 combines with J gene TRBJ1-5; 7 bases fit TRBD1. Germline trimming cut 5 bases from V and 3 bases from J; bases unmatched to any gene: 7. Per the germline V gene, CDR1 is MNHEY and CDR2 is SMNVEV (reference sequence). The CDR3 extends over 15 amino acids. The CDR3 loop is CASSLGGLVNQPQHF. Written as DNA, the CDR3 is TGTGCCAGCAGTCTAGGGGGCTTGGTCAATCAGCCCCAGCATTTT.

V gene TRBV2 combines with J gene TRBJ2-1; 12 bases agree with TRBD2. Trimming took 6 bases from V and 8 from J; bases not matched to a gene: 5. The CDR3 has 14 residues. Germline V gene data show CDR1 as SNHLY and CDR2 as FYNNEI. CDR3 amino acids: CASRPLAGGYEQFF. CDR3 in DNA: TGTGCCAGCAGGCCACTAGCGGGAGGCTATGAGCAGTTCTTC.

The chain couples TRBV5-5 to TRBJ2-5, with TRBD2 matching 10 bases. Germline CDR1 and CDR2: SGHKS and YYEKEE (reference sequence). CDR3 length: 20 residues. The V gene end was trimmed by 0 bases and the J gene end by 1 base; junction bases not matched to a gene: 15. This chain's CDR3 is CASSLASPSGGWTTQETQYF. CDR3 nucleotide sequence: TGTGCCAGCAGCTTGGCTTCCCCTAGCGGGGGATGGACTACCCAAGAGACCCAGTACTTC.

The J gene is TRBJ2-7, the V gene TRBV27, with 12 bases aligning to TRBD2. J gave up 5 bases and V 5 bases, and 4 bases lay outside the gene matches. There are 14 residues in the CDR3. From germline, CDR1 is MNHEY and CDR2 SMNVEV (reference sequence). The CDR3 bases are TGTGCCAGCAGTCGGGGACTAGCGGGCCACGAGCAGTACTTC. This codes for CASSRGLAGHEQYF.

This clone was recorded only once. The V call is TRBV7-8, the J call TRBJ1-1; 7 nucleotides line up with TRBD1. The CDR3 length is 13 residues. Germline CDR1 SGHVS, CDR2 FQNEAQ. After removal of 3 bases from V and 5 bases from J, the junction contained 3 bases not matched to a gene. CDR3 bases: TGTGCCAGCAGCTTGACAGGGTATACTGAAGCTTTCTTT. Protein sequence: CASSLTGYTEAFF.

Here the CDR3 DNA reads TGCGCCAGCAGCAGAACTCGTGAAAAGACCCAGTACTTC. Protein sequence: CASSRTREKTQYF. The V call is TRBV5-1, the J call TRBJ2-5; no clear D. The CDR3 consists of 13 residues. Trimming stripped 4 bases from V and 6 bases from J, with 13 bases between. In germline, CDR1 is SGHRS, CDR2 YFSETQ.

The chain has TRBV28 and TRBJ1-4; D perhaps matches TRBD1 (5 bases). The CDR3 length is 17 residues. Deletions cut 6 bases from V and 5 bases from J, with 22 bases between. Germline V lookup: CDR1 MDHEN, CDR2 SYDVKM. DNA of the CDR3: TGTGCCAGCAGCCTTATAGTTCCCGACAGTTACAATGAAAAACTGTTTTTT. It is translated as CASSLIVPDSYNEKLFF.

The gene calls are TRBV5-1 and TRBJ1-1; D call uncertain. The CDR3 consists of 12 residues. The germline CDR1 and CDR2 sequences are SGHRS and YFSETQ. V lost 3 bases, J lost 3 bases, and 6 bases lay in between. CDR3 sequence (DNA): TGCGCCAGCAGCTACCGGGACACTGAAGCTTTCTTT. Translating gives CASSYRDTEAFF.

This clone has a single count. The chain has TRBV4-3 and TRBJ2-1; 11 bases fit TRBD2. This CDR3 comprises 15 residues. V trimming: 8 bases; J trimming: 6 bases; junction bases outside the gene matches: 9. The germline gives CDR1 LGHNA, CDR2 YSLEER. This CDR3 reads CASGPPSGRFNEQFF. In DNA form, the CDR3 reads TGCGCCAGCGGACCACCTAGCGGGAGGTTCAATGAGCAGTTCTTC.

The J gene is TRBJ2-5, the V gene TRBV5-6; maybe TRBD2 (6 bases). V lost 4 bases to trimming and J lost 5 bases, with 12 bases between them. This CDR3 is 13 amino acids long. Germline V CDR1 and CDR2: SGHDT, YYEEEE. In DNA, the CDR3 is TGTGCCAGCAGCGCCCGGAGCGGGGAGACCCAGTACTTC. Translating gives CASSARSGETQYF.

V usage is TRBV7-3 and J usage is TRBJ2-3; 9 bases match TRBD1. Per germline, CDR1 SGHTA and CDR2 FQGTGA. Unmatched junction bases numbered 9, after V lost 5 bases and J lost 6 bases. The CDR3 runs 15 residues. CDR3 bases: TGTGCCAGCAGCCCGACAGGGGGTGTTTCTGATACGCAGTATTTT. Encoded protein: CASSPTGGVSDTQYF. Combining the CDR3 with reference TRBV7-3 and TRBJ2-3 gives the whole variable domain GAGVSQTPSNKVTEKGKYVELRCDPISGHTALYWYRQSLGQGPEFLIYFQGTGAADDSGLPNDRFFAVRPEGSVSTLKIQRTERGDSAVYLCASSPTGGVSDTQYFGPGTRLTVL.

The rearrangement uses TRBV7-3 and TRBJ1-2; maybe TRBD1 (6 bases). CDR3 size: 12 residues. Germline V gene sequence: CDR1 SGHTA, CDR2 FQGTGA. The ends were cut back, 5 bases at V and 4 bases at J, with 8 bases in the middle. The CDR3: CASSGGAYGYTF. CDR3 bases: TGTGCCAGCAGCGGGGGGGCCTATGGCTACACCTTC.

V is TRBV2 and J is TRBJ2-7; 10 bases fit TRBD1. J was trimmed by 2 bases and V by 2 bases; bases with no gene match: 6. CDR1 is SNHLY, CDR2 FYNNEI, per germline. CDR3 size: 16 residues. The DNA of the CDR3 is TGTGCCAGCAGTGAAAGGGGACAGGGGTTGACCTACGAGCAGTACTTC. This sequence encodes CASSERGQGLTYEQYF.

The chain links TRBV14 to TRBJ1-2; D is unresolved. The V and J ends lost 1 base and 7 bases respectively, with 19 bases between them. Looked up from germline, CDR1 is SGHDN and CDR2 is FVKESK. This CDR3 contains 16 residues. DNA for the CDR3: TGTGCCAGCAGCCAAGGGCATCCTCTGGGCTTGGGTGGCTACACCTTC. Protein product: CASSQGHPLGLGGYTF.

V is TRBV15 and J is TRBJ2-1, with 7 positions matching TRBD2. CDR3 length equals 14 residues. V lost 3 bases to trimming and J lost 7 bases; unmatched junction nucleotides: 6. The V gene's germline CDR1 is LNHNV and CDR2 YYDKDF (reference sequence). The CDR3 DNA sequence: TGTGCCACCAGCAGGGCGGGAGTGCGTAATGAGCAGTTCTTC. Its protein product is CATSRAGVRNEQFF.